The sample holds a few counts of the clone carrying this TCR beta chain. Its antigen is unidentified. This specimen belongs to a study of T-cell memory formation after mild COVID-19. Across the study: TCR clusters were mostly confined to one donor each. Broader study findings: Most CD4+ clones that shrank were in CM and EM, while CD8+ ones turned up in EMRA. Pre-infection memory showed some responding clones, and this suggested that cross-reactive memory joined.

One entry per CDR3 protein, called by TCRdb with MiXCR from the 5' RACE reads. The sample consists of roughly 300,000 distinct CDR3 sequences, 16% of them appearing once. Germline V gives CDR1 LGHNA, CDR2 YSLEER. Trimming shortened V by 4 bases and J by 0 bases, and 7 bases separated the two germline ends. This CDR3 contains 15 residues. The TCR sequence derives from a man in his late teens or twenties who had mild COVID-19 (a few samples of this study predate the infection). Cell type and time point are not known. The chain has TRBV4-3 and TRBJ1-6, with D hard to call. Source material: PBMCs or a T cell subset sorted from them (not recorded which). This CDR3 reads CASSPRISYNSPLHF. CDR3 nucleotide sequence: TGCGCCAGCAGCCCTAGGATCTCCTATAATTCACCCCTCCACTTT.